These 13 T cell receptor beta chains came from one sample sequenced in a study of blood T cell repertoires in COVID-19. Measured with immunoSEQ multiplex PCR; TCRdb has only the in-frame clones, and not every one. The sample consists of roughly 67,000 clones, around 80% of them appearing once. The specimen was peripheral blood. The receptors here all came from a human donor in a cohort sampled during active COVID-19.

This rearrangement joins TRBV7-2 to TRBJ1-1; D unresolved. Deletions cut 0 bases from V and 1 base from J, with 9 bases between. Germline V gene sequence: CDR1 SGHTA, CDR2 FQGNSA. CDR3 length: 15 residues. Written as DNA, the CDR3 is TGTGCCAGCAGCTTAGCACCGGTTGCGAACACTGAAGCTTTCTTT. Its protein is CASSLAPVANTEAFF. The full variable domain, its missing parts supplied by reference TRBV7-2 and TRBJ1-1, is GAGVSQSPSNKVTEKGKDVELRCDPISGHTALYWYRQSLGQGLEFLIYFQGNSAPDKSGLPSDRFSAERTGGSVSTLTIQRTQQEDSAVYLCASSLAPVANTEAFFGQGTRLTVV.

This chain links TRBV5-6 with TRBJ1-3, with D possibly being TRBD1 (5 bases). V was cut by 3 bases and J by 0 bases, with 10 bases left in between. Germline lookup yields CDR1 SGHDT and CDR2 YYEEEE. This CDR3 is 15 amino acids long. The CDR3 is CASSSDSSSGNTIYF. The DNA of the CDR3 is TGTGCCAGCAGCTCCGACAGTAGCTCTGGAAACACCATATATTTT.

This chain uses TRBV6-5 with TRBJ1-2; D may be TRBD1 (5 bases). The V end lost 7 bases, the J end lost 3 bases, and 12 bases lay between the germline ends. The CDR3 extends over 13 amino acids. CDR1 and CDR2 from the germline V gene are MNHEY and SVGAGI. The CDR3 spells CASKEGADYGYTF. The CDR3 nucleotides are TGTGCCAGCAAGGAAGGGGCAGACTATGGCTACACCTTC.

The chain couples TRBV6-1 to TRBJ1-6; TRBD1 aligns across 8 bases. The germline V gene has CDR1 MNHNS and CDR2 SASEGT. The CDR3 extends over 18 amino acids. The ends lost 1 base at V and 7 bases at J; junction bases unmatched: 12. The CDR3 here is CASSEGGTGGVGNSPLHF. CDR3 DNA: TGTGCCAGCAGTGAAGGAGGGACAGGAGGGGTAGGAAATTCACCCCTCCACTTT.

The chain recombines TRBV25-1 with TRBJ1-5, with no clear D. V lost 4 bases, J lost 2 bases, and 9 bases lay in between. Germline V lookup: CDR1 MGHDK, CDR2 SYGVNS. The CDR3 covers 14 residues. The CDR3 reads CASSGPGGNQPQHF. CDR3 in DNA: TGTGCCAGCAGTGGACCGGGAGGCAATCAGCCCCAGCATTTT.

The J gene is TRBJ2-1, the V gene TRBV3-1 (or the pseudogene TRBV3-2), with unresolved D. Trimming removed 1 base from V and 11 bases from J, with 9 bases in between. The CDR3 consists of 12 residues. Looked up from germline, CDR1 is LGHDT and CDR2 is YNNKEL (reference sequence). The CDR3 nucleotides read TGTGCCAGCAGCCAAGGGGCTAACCAGCAGTTCTTC. It specifies CASSQGANQQFF.

The chain couples TRBV19 to TRBJ1-1; D may be TRBD1 (6 bases). The V and J ends lost 2 bases and 5 bases respectively, with 12 bases between them. The CDR3 length is 14 residues. Germline loops: CDR1 LNHDA, CDR2 SQIVND (reference sequence). CDR3 loop: CASSIRGRGTEAFF. As DNA, the CDR3 is TGTGCCAGTAGTATACGGGGCAGGGGTACTGAAGCTTTCTTT.

The chain carries TRBV19 and TRBJ2-7, with TRBD2 as a possible D gene (7 bases). Trimming removed 4 bases at V and 3 bases at J, with 13 bases between. The CDR3 totals 14 residues. CDR1 is LNHDA and CDR2 is SQIVND in the germline V gene (reference sequence). The CDR3 bases are TGTGCCAGTAGTAAGCGGGACACATACTACGAGCAGTACTTC. It specifies CASSKRDTYYEQYF.

The rearrangement joins TRBV11-2 to TRBJ1-3; D gene unclear. V gave up 5 bases and J gave up 7 bases, with 9 bases separating them. The CDR3 spans 12 residues. The V gene's germline CDR1 is SGHAT and CDR2 FQNNGV. DNA for the CDR3: TGTGCCAGCAGCGCCGACGGGAACACCATATATTTT. Translated: CASSADGNTIYF.

The gene calls are TRBV5-3 and TRBJ2-7; possible D gene TRBD2, 7 bases. TRBV5-3 counts as an open reading frame of uncertain function. V lost 2 bases, J lost 6 bases, and 18 bases lay in between. This CDR3 has 15 amino acids. Written as DNA, the CDR3 is TGTGCCAGAAGCTTCGGGGGGCCATCACCTCGCGAGCAGTACTTC. Translation gives CARSFGGPSPREQYF.

This chain links TRBV28 with TRBJ2-7, with a weak D call TRBD1 (6 bases). CDR1 and CDR2 from the germline V gene are MDHEN and SYDVKM. The CDR3 extends over 14 amino acids. With 1 base removed from V and 7 bases from J, the gap between germline ends came to 14 bases. For the CDR3, the DNA is TGTGCCAGCAGTTTATCACCAGGGGCCGGGGAGCAGTACTTC. Amino acid sequence: CASSLSPGAGEQYF.

The V call is TRBV6-1, the J call TRBJ2-7, with 10 bases matching TRBD2. CDR1 and CDR2 (germline): MNHNS, SASEGT. CDR3 length: 17 residues. Germline trimming cut 1 base from V and 1 base from J; bases unmatched to any gene: 7. CDR3 coding DNA: TGTGCCAGCAGTGAAGTGGCTAGCGGGAGCCTTTCCTACGAGCAGTACTTC. This translates into CASSEVASGSLSYEQYF.

This chain links TRBV4-3 with TRBJ2-1; 9 positions agree with TRBD2. CDR3 length: 16 residues. Germline V lookup: CDR1 LGHNA, CDR2 YSLEER. Trimming removed 0 bases from V and 4 bases from J; junction bases left unmatched: 4. The CDR3 sequence is CASSQDWTSAYNEQFF. For the CDR3, the DNA is TGCGCCAGCAGCCAAGATTGGACTAGCGCGTACAATGAGCAGTTCTTC.